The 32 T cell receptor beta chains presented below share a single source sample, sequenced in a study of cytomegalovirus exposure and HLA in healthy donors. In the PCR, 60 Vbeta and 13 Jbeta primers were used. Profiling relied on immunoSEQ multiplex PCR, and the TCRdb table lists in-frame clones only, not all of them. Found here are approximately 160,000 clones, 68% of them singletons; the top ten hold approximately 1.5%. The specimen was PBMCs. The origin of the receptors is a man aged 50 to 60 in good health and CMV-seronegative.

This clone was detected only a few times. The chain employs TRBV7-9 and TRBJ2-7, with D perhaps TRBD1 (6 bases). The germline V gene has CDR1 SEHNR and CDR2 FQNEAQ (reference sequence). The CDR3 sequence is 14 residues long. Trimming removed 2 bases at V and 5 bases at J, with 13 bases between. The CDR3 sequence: CASSLFQGNHEQYF. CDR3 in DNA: TGTGCCAGCAGCTTATTTCAGGGGAACCACGAGCAGTACTTC.

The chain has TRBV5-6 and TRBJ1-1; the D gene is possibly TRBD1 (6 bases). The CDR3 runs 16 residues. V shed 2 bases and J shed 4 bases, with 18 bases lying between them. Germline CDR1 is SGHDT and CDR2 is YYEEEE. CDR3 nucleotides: TGTGCCAGCAGCTTCCGATCAGGGGCGCGTATCACTGAAGCTTTCTTT. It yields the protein CASSFRSGARITEAFF.

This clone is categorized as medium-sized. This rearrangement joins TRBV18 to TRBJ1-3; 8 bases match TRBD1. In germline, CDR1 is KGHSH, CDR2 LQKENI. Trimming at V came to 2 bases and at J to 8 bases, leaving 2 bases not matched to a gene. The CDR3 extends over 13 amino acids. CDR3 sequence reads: CASSPDRGDTIYF. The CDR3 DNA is TGTGCCAGCTCACCAGACAGGGGAGACACCATATATTTT.

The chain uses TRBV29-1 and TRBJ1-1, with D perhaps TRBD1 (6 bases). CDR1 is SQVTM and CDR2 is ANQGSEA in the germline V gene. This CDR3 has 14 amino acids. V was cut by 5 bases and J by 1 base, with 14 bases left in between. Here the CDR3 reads CSVTRRGQNTEAFF. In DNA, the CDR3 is TGCAGCGTTACAAGAAGGGGACAGAACACTGAAGCTTTCTTT. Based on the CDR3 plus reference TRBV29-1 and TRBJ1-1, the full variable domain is SAVISQKPSRDICQRGTSLTIQCQVDSQVTMMFWYRQQPGQSLTLIATANQGSEATYESGFVIDKFPISRPNLTFSTLTVSNMSPEDSSIYLCSVTRRGQNTEAFFGQGTRLTVV.

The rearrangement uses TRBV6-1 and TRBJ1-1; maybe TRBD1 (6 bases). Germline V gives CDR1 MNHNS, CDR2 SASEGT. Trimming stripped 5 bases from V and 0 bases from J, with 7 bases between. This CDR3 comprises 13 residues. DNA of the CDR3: TGTGCCAGCAGTCAGGGGATGAACACTGAAGCTTTCTTT. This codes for CASSQGMNTEAFF.

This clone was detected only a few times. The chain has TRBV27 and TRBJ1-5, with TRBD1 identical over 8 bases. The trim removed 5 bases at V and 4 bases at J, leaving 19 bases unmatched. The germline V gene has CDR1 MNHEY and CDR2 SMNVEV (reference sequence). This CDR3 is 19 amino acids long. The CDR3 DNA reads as TGTGCCAGCAGTCCGAACCGAGTGACAGGGGTAGGGGTAAATCAGCCCCAGCATTTT. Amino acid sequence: CASSPNRVTGVGVNQPQHF.

The CDR3 here is CASSFGQGVVYEQYF. Here the CDR3 DNA reads TGCGCCAGCAGCTTCGGACAGGGGGTTGTGTACGAGCAGTACTTC. The chain recombines TRBV5-1 with TRBJ2-7; 10 bases line up with TRBD1. V dropped 2 bases and J dropped 4; count of bases not matched to a gene: 6. The CDR3 consists of 15 residues. The germline V gene encodes CDR1 SGHRS and CDR2 YFSETQ.

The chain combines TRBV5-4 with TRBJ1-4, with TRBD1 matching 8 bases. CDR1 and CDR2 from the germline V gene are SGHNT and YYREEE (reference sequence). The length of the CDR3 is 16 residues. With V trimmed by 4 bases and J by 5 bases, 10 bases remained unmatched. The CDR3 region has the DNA TGTGCCAGCAGCGTGAGACAGGGGCGCATGAATGAAAAACTGTTTTTT. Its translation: CASSVRQGRMNEKLFF.

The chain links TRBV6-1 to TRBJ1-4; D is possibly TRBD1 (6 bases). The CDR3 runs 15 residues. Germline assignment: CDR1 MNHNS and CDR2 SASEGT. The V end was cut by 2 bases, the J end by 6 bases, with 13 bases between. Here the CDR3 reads CASSELGGADEKLFF. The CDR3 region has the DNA TGTGCCAGCAGTGAATTAGGGGGGGCAGATGAAAAACTGTTTTTT.

The CDR3: CASSIQGTGIADTQYF. The CDR3 bases are TGTGCCAGCAGCATACAGGGGACAGGGATAGCAGATACGCAGTATTTT. This chain joins TRBV5-6 and TRBJ2-3, with 9 positions matching TRBD1. With V trimmed by 4 bases and J by 4 bases, 10 bases remained unmatched. Germline V gene sequence: CDR1 SGHDT, CDR2 YYEEEE. The length of the CDR3 is 16 residues.

The CDR3 DNA reads TGTGCCAGCACCTCGGGACAGGGGAGGACTGAAGCTTTCTTT. This encodes CASTSGQGRTEAFF. The chain employs TRBV2 and TRBJ1-1; 10 bases are a match to TRBD1. V lost 7 bases and J lost 5; bases outside the gene matches: 7. CDR1 is SNHLY and CDR2 is FYNNEI in the germline V gene. This CDR3 spans 14 amino acids.

The DNA for the CDR3 is TGTGCCAGCAGCTCGGCCGGACAGGGGGAAGGGCGGGAGCTGTTTTTT. It translates to CASSSAGQGEGRELFF. V is TRBV7-9 and J is TRBJ2-2; TRBD1 aligns across 10 bases. CDR1 and CDR2 (germline): SEHNR, FQNEAQ (reference sequence). The CDR3 runs 16 residues. Trimming took 4 bases from V and 9 from J; bases not matched to a gene: 11. The full variable domain, in which reference TRBV7-9 and TRBJ2-2 provide the parts outside the CDR3, is DTGVSQNPRHKITKRGQNVTFRCDPISEHNRLYWYRQTLGQGPEFLTYFQNEAQLEKSRLLSDRFSAERPKGSFSTLEIQRTEQGDSAMYLCASSSAGQGEGRELFFGEGSRLTVL.

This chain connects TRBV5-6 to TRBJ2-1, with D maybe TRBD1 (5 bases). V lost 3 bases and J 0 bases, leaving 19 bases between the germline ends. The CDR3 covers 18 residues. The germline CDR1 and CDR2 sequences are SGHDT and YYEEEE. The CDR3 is CASSSLRGYFSSYNEQFF. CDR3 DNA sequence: TGTGCCAGCAGCTCTCTTAGGGGATACTTCAGCTCCTACAATGAGCAGTTCTTC.

The CDR3, as DNA: TGTGCCAGCAGCTCGGGACAGGGGGCGGGGGCGAACACCGGGGAGCTGTTTTTT. Its translation is CASSSGQGAGANTGELFF. This sequence joins TRBV9 and TRBJ2-2, with 12 bases matching TRBD1. Looked up from germline, CDR1 is SGDLS and CDR2 is YYNGEE. CDR3 length: 18 residues. The V and J ends lost 4 bases and 0 bases, in that order; junction bases with no gene match: 7.

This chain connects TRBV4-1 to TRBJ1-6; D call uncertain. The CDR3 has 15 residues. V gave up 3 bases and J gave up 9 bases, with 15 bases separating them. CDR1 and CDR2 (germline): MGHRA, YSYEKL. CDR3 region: CASSQGYREGSPLHF. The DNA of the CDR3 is TGCGCCAGCAGCCAGGGGTATCGGGAGGGTTCACCCCTCCACTTT.

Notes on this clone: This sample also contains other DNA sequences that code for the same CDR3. CDR3 nucleotide sequence: TGTGCCAGCAGCTTGGGGGGCCTAAGATTGGGCTACACCTTC. Translating it yields CASSLGGLRLGYTF. This chain connects TRBV5-6 to TRBJ1-2; a possible D gene is TRBD1 (5 bases). Between the trimmed V and J ends, which lost 0 bases and 8 bases, there was a span of 14 bases. The CDR3 is made up of 14 amino acids. The V gene's germline CDR1 is SGHDT and CDR2 YYEEEE.

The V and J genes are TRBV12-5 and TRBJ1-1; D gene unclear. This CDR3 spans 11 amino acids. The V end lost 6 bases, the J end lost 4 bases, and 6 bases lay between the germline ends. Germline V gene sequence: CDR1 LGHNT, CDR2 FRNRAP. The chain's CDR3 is CASGRGTEAFF. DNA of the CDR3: TGTGCTAGTGGGCGGGGCACTGAAGCTTTCTTT.

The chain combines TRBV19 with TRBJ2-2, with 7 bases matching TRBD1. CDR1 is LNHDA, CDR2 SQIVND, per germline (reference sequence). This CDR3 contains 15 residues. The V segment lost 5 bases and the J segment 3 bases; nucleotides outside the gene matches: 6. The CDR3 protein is CASSVTGVYTGELFF. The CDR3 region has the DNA TGTGCCAGTAGTGTTACAGGGGTCTACACCGGGGAGCTGTTTTTT.

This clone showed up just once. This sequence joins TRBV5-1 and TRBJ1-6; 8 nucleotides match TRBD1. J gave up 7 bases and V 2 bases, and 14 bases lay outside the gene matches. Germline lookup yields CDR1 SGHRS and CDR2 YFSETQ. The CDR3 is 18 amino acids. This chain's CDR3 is CASSFAPGTGSSNSPLHF. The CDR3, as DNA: TGCGCCAGCAGCTTCGCCCCCGGGACAGGCTCGTCAAATTCACCCCTCCACTTT. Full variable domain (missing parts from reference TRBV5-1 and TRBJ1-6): KAGVTQTPRYLIKTRGQQVTLSCSPISGHRSVSWYQQTPGQGLQFLFEYFSETQRNKGNFPGRFSGRQFSNSRSEMNVSTLELGDSALYLCASSFAPGTGSSNSPLHFGNGTRLTVT.

DNA of the CDR3: TGTGCCAGCAGTGATGAGGCGTACACTGAAGCTTTCTTT. This translates into CASSDEAYTEAFF. The chain has TRBV6-1 and TRBJ1-1; no clear D. The CDR3 is made up of 13 amino acids. The V and J ends lost 3 bases and 3 bases respectively, with 8 bases between them. Germline loops: CDR1 MNHNS, CDR2 SASEGT.

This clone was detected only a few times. CDR3: CASSSALTEFYGYTF. The DNA of the CDR3 is TGTGCCAGCAGCTCTGCTCTGACAGAATTCTATGGCTACACCTTC. The rearrangement links TRBV5-5 to TRBJ1-2; D may be TRBD1 (5 bases). CDR3 length: 15 residues. Trimming stripped 3 bases from V and 4 bases from J, with 16 bases between. Germline CDR1 and CDR2: SGHKS and YYEKEE (reference sequence). Combining the CDR3 with reference TRBV5-5 and TRBJ1-2 gives the whole variable domain DAGVTQSPTHLIKTRGQQVTLRCSPISGHKSVSWYQQVLGQGPQFIFQYYEKEERGRGNFPDRFSARQFPNYSSELNVNALLLGDSALYLCASSSALTEFYGYTFGSGTRLTVV.

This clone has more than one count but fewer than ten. This CDR3 is CASSLAGNTEAFF. Here the CDR3 DNA reads TGTGCCAGCAGCTTGGCCGGGAACACTGAAGCTTTCTTT. V gene TRBV5-5 combines with J gene TRBJ1-1; unclear D gene. Per the germline V gene, CDR1 is SGHKS and CDR2 is YYEKEE (reference sequence). Between the trimmed V and J ends, which lost 0 bases and 1 base, there was a span of 4 bases. The CDR3 has 13 amino acids.

The CDR3 loop is CASGPTPQSDEQYF. The CDR3 DNA sequence: TGTGCCAGCGGGCCCACTCCTCAATCGGACGAGCAGTACTTC. V usage is TRBV2 and J usage is TRBJ2-7; D is undetermined. Germline CDR1 SNHLY, CDR2 FYNNEI. The CDR3 runs 14 residues. V dropped 8 bases and J dropped 5 bases, with 19 bases sitting between them.

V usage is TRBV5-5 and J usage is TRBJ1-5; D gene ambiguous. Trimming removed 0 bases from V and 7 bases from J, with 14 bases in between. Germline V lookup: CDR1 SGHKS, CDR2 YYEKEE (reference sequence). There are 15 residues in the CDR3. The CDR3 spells CASSLAVGRQQPQHF. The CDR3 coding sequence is TGTGCCAGCAGCTTGGCCGTAGGGAGGCAACAGCCCCAGCATTTT.

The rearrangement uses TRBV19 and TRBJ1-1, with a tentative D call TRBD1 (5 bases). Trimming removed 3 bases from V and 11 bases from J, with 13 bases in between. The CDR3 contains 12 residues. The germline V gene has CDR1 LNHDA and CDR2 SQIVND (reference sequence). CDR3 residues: CASSIQGLSAFF. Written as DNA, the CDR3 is TGTGCCAGTAGTATTCAGGGCCTCTCGGCTTTCTTT.

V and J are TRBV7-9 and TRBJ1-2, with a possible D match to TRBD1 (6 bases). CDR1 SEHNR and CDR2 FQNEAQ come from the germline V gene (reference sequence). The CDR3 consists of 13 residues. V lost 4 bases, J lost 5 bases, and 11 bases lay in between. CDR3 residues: CASSSGTTYGYTF. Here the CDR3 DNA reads TGTGCCAGCAGCTCCGGGACAACTTATGGCTACACCTTC.

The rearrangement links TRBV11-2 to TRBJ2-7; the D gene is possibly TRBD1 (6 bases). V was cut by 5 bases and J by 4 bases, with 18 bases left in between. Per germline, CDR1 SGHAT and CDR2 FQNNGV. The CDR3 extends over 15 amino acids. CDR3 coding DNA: TGTGCCAGCAGCGCGACAGGAGAGAAGAGGTACGAGCAGTACTTC. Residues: CASSATGEKRYEQYF.

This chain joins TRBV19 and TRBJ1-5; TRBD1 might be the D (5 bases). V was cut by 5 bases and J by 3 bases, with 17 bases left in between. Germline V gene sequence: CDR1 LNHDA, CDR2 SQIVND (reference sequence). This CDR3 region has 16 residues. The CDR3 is CASSATVIWINQPQHF. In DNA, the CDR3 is TGTGCCAGTAGTGCGACAGTCATATGGATCAATCAGCCCCAGCATTTT.

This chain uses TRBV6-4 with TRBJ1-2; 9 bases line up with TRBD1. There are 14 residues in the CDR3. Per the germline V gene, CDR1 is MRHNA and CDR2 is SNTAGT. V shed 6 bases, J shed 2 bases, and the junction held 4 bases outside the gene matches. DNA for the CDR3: TGTGCCAGCAGGGAACAGGGGGCGAACTATGGCTACACCTTC. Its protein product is CASREQGANYGYTF.

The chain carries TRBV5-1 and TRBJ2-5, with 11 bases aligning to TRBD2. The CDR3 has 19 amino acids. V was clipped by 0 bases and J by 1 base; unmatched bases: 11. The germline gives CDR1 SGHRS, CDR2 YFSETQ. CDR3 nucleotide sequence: TGCGCCAGCAGCTTGGCCGTAACTAGCGGGGGCTTATTCCAAGAGACCCAGTACTTC. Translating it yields CASSLAVTSGGLFQETQYF.

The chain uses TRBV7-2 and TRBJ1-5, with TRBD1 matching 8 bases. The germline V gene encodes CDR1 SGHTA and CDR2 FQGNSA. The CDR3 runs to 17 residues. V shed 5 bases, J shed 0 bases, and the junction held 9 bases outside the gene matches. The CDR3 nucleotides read TGTGCCAGCAGCGCATACAGGGGGTGGGATAGCAATCAGCCCCAGCATTTT. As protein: CASSAYRGWDSNQPQHF.

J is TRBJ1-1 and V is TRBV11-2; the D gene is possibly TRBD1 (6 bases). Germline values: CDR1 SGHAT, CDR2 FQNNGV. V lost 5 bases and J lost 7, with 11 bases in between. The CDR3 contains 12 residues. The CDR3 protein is CASSPRTVEAFF. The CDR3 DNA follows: TGTGCCAGCAGCCCGCGGACAGTTGAAGCTTTCTTT.